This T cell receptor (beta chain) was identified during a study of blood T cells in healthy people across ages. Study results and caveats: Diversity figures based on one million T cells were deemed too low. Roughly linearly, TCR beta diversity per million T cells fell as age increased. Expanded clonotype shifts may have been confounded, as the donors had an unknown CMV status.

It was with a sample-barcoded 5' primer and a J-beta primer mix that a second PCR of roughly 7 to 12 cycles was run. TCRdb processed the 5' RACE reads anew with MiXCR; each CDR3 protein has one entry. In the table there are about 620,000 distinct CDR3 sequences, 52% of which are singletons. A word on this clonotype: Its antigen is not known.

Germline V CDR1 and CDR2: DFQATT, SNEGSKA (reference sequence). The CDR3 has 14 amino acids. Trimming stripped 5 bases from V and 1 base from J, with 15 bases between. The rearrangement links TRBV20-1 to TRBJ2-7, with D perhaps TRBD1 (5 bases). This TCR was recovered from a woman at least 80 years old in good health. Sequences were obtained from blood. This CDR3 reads CSAPDSKKSYEQYF. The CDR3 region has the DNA TGCAGTGCTCCCGACAGCAAGAAGTCCTACGAGCAGTACTTC.